The present TCR beta chain was sequenced within a study of blood T cell repertoires in COVID-19. About the research overall: The United States, Italy and Spain provided the acute and convalescent COVID-19 samples. T cells, B-cell-depleted T cells, or PBMCs provided the cDNA or gDNA that served as material.

Source study methods: Amplifying reference gene primers gave estimates of nucleated cell counts. The method was immunoSEQ multiplex PCR; TCRdb's version includes in-frame clones alone and lacks a portion of them. D and trimming were read from the DNA, whereas the V and J calls and clone size are those reported in that table. The sample lists 250,000 to 400,000 clones, about nine tenths occurring once. This clone was seen once. CDR3 length equals 15 residues. Between the trimmed V and J ends, which lost 0 bases and 5 bases, there was a span of 13 bases. The germline gives CDR1 LGHDT, CDR2 YNNKEL (reference sequence).

What was sequenced was peripheral blood. The chain uses TRBV3-1 (or the pseudogene TRBV3-2) and TRBJ1-2; the D gene is possibly TRBD1 (6 bases). The clonotype originates from a man between 45 and 60 years old with active or convalescent COVID-19. The CDR3 DNA is TGTGCCAGCAGCCAAGATAGCAGGGGCGTGTATGGCTACACCTTC. Protein sequence: CASSQDSRGVYGYTF.